This T cell receptor beta chain was sequenced for a study of cytomegalovirus exposure and HLA in healthy donors. With 8 bases clipped from V and 6 bases from J, the junction kept 6 bases outside the gene matches. The CDR3 length is 14 residues. Germline CDR1 is SGHDN and CDR2 is FVKESK. General study findings and limits: High specificity and sensitivity for cytomegalovirus status were reported for the classifier.

Worth noting for this clone: Its antigen is still unknown.

The donors were members of the validation cohort comprising approximately 120 subjects, separate from the roughly 650-subject first cohort. TCRdb's copy holds only in-frame clones and misses some; the assay was immunoSEQ multiplex PCR. Altogether approximately 230,000 clones are present, roughly nine tenths being singletons, with the ten largest covering 12%. The genes are TRBV14 and TRBJ2-3; 12 nucleotides line up with TRBD2. This clonotype was sampled from a man aged 18 to 30 in good health and CMV-seropositive. The sequenced material came from PBMCs. The DNA for the CDR3 is TGTGCCAGCCGGACTAGCGGGATGGGGGATACGCAGTATTTT. Translation gives CASRTSGMGDTQYF. Complete variable domain (other parts from reference TRBV14 and TRBJ2-3): EAGVTQFPSHSVIEKGQTVTLRCDPISGHDNLYWYRRVMGKEIKFLLHFVKESKQDESGMPNNRFLAERTGGTYSTLKVQPAELEDSGVYFCASRTSGMGDTQYFGPGTRLTVL.